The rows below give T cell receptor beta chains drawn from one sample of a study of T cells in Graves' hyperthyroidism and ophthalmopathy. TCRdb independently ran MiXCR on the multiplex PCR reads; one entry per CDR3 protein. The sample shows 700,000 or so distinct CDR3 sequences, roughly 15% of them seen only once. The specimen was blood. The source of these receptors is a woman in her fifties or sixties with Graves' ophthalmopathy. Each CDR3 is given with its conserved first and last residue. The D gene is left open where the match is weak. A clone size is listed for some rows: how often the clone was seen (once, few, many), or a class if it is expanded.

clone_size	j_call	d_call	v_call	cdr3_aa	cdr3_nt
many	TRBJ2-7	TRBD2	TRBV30	CAWSKGSGRASREQYF	TGTGCCTGGAGTAAGGGGAGCGGGAGGGCCTCTCGAGAGCAGTACTTC
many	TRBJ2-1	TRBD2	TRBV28	CASSPQREGRNEQFF	TGTGCCAGCAGCCCCCAGCGGGAGGGCCGCAATGAGCAGTTCTTC
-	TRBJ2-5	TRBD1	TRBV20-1	CSARVAGTGSQETQYF	TGCAGTGCTAGAGTCGCCGGGACAGGGTCCCAAGAGACCCAGTACTTC
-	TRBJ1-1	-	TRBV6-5	CASSYSTRNTEAFF	TGTGCCAGCAGTTACTCAACGAGAAACACTGAAGCTTTCTTT
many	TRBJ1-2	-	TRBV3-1	CASSQRRGAYGYTF	TGTGCCAGCAGCCAACGGCGGGGGGCCTATGGCTACACCTTC
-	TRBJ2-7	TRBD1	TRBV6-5	CASSYGRQGADEQYF	TGTGCCAGCAGTTACGGTAGGCAGGGGGCTGACGAGCAGTACTTC
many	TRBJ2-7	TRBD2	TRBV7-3	CASSLRPTLAGGQYEQYF	TGTGCCAGCAGCTTAAGACCTACTTTAGCGGGAGGGCAATACGAGCAGTACTTC
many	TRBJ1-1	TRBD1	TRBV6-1	CASSESAGGGSKQAFF	TGTGCCAGCAGTGAATCGGCAGGGGGCGGATCGAAGCAAGCTTTCTTT
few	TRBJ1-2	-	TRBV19	CASSIPGRNYGYTF	TGTGCCAGTAGTATACCGGGACGGAACTATGGCTACACCTTC
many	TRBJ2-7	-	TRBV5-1	CASSLAGASSYEQYF	TGCGCCAGCAGCTTGGCCGGGGCCTCCAGCTACGAGCAGTACTTC
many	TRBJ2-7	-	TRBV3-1	CASSQLQPDYEQYF	TGTGCCAGCAGCCAATTACAGCCAGATTACGAGCAGTACTTC
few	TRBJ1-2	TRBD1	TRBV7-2	CASSPNLGTGAGYTF	TGTGCCAGCAGCCCAAACCTCGGGACAGGGGCTGGCTACACCTTC
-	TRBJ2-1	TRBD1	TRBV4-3	CASSQETGVVLNEQFF	TGCGCCAGCAGCCAAGAAACAGGGGTTGTTTTAAATGAGCAGTTCTTC
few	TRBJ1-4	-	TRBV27	CASRGSGFVEKLFF	TGTGCCAGCAGAGGGTCGGGATTTGTTGAAAAACTGTTTTTT
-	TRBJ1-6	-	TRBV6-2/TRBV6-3	CASKKGAGSYNSPLHF	TGTGCCAGCAAAAAGGGAGCGGGCTCCTATAATTCACCCCTCCACTTT
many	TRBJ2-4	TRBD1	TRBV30	CAWSTQGGIQYF	TGTGCCTGGAGCACACAGGGGGGCATTCAGTACTTC